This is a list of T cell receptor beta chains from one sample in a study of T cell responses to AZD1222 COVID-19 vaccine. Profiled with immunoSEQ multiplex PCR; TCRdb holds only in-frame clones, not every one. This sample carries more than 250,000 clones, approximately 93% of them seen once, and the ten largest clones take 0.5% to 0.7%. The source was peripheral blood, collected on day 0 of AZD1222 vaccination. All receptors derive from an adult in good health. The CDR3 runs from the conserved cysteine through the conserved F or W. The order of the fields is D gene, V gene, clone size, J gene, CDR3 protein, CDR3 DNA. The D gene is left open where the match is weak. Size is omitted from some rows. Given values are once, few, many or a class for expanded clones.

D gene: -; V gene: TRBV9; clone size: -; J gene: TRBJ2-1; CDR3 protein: CASSVAGRGNEQFF; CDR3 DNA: TGTGCCAGCAGCGTAGCCGGCAGGGGTAATGAGCAGTTCTTC
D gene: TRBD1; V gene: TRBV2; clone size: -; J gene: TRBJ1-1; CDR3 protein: CASSAPGQGAGGEAFF; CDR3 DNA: TGTGCCAGCAGTGCCCCGGGACAGGGGGCGGGGGGTGAAGCTTTCTTT
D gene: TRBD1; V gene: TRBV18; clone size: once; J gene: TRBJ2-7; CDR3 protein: CASSSDRQGYEQYF; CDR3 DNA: TGTGCCAGCTCCTCGGACAGGCAAGGCTACGAGCAGTACTTC
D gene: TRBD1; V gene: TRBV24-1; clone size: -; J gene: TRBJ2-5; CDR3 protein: CATSEPGQGHQETQYF; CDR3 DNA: TGTGCCACCAGTGAACCGGGACAGGGGCACCAAGAGACCCAGTACTTC
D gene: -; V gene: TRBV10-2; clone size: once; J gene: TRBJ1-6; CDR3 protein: CASSESWGTSGSPLHF; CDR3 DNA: TGCGCCAGCAGTGAGTCGTGGGGCACTTCAGGCTCACCCCTCCACTTT
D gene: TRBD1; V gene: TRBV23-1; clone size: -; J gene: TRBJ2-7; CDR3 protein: CASIGQGTYEQYF; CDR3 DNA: TGCGCCAGCATCGGACAGGGGACCTACGAGCAGTACTTC
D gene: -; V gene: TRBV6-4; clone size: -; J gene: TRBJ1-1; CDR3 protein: CASSGFRSGDTEAFF; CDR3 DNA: TGTGCCAGCAGTGGGTTCAGGAGCGGGGACACTGAAGCTTTCTTT
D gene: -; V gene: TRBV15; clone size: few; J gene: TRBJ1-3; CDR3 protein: CATSRDQYSGNTIYF; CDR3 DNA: TGTGCCACCAGCAGAGATCAGTACTCTGGAAACACCATATATTTT
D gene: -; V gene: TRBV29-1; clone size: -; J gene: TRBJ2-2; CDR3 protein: CSPPGRPDPWTGELFF; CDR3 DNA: TGCAGCCCGCCGGGGCGGCCGGACCCCTGGACCGGGGAGCTGTTTTTT
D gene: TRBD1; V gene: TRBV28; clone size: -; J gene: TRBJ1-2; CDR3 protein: CAPRRGQDGYTF; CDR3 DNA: TGTGCTCCCAGGAGGGGACAGGATGGCTACACCTTC
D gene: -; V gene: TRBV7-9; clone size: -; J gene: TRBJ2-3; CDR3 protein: CASTLLDRDTQYF; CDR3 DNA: TGTGCCAGCACTCTATTGGACCGGGATACGCAGTATTTT
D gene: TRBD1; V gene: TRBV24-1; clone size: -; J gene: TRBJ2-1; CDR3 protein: CATSGTGGRNEQFF; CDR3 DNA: TGTGCCACCAGCGGGACAGGGGGAAGGAATGAGCAGTTCTTC
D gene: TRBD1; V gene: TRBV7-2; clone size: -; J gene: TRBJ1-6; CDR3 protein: CASSSNRGSPLHF; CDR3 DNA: TGTGCCAGCAGCTCCAACAGGGGTTCACCCCTCCACTTT
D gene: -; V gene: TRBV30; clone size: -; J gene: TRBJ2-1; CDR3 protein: CAWSVTFNEQFF; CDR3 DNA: TGTGCCTGGAGTGTAACTTTTAATGAGCAGTTCTTC
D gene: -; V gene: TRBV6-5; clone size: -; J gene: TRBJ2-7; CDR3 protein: CASEGVAQRQYF; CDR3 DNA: TGTGCCAGTGAGGGGGTGGCCCAACGGCAGTACTTC
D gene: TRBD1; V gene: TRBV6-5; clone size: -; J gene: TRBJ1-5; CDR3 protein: CASSPRDRGPHSQHF; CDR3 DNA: TGTGCCAGCAGTCCCCGGGACAGGGGGCCTCACTCCCAGCATTTT
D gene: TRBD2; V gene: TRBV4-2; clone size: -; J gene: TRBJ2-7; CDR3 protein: CASSQDSGGARPYEQYF; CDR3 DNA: TGTGCCAGCAGCCAGGATAGCGGGGGGGCCCGCCCCTACGAGCAGTACTTC
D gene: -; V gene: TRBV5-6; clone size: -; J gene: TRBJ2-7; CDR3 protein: CASSWLSYEQYF; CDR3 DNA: TGTGCCAGCAGCTGGCTATCCTACGAGCAGTACTTC
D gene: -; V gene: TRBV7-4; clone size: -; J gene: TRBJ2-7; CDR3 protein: CASSLSRGARRTYEQYF; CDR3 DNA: TGTGCCAGCAGCTTATCTCGCGGGGCTAGGAGAACCTACGAGCAGTACTTC
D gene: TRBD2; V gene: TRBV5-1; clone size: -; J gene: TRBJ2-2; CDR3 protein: CASSLSAGGANTGELFF; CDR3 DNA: TGCGCCAGCAGCTTGTCGGCGGGGGGAGCGAACACCGGGGAGCTGTTTTTT
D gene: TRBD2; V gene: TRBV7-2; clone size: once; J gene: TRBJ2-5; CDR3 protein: CASSLTSGAYQETQYF; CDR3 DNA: TGTGCCAGCAGCTTGACTAGCGGGGCGTACCAAGAGACCCAGTACTTC
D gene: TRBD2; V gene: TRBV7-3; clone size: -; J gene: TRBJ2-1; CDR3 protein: CASSLYSGGSYNEQFF; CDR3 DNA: TGTGCCAGCAGCTTATACAGCGGGGGCTCCTACAATGAGCAGTTCTTC
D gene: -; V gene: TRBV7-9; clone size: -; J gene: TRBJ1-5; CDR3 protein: CASSSRGGNQPQHF; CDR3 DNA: TGTGCCAGCAGTTCCAGGGGTGGGAATCAGCCCCAGCATTTT
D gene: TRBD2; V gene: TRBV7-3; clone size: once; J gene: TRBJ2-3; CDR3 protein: CASSLEGTSGATDTQYF; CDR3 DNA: TGTGCCAGCAGCTTAGAAGGGACTAGCGGGGCGACAGATACGCAGTATTTT
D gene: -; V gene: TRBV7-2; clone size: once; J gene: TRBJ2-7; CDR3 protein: CASSLRADSRGYEQYF; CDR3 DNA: TGTGCCAGCAGCTTAAGGGCGGACAGCCGGGGTTACGAGCAGTACTTC
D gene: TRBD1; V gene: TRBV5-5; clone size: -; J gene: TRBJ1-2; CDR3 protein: CASSLGSGTGGSLGYGYTF; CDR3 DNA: TGTGCCAGCAGCTTGGGATCCGGGACAGGGGGGTCCTTAGGCTATGGCTACACCTTC
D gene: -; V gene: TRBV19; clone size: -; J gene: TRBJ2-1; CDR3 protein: CASSLGAYNEQFF; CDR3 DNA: TGTGCCAGTAGTTTGGGGGCCTACAATGAGCAGTTCTTC
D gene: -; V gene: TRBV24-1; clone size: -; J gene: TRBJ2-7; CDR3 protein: CATSGLGDGTYEQYF; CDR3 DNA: TGTGCCACCAGTGGACTTGGAGACGGTACCTACGAGCAGTACTTC
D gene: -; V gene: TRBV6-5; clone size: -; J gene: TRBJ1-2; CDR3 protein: CASSRTTAIMHGYTF; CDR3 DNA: TGTGCCAGCAGCCGGACGACAGCGATTATGCATGGCTACACCTTC
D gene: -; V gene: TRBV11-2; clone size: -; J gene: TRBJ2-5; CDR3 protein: CASSLDPGATETQYF; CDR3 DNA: TGTGCCAGCAGCTTAGATCCGGGGGCGACTGAGACCCAGTACTTC
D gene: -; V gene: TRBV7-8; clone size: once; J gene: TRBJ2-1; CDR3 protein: CASSLAALRTGQFF; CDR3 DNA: TGTGCCAGCAGCTTAGCGGCCCTAAGGACGGGGCAGTTCTTC